The clone carrying this TCR beta chain was seen only once. Antigen: not known. 60 Vbeta and 13 Jbeta primers were used in PCR. TCRdb's copy holds only in-frame clones and misses some; the assay was immunoSEQ multiplex PCR. The profile shows some 150,000 clones, 50% to 75% of them singletons. The sample belongs to a study of cytomegalovirus exposure and HLA in healthy donors. Study-level points and caveats: Apparent HLA restriction characterized most CMV-associated TCR beta chains in a later analysis. More than 15,000 TCR beta sequences were associated with HLA alleles at 0.05 false discovery rate in a later analysis.

The CDR3 covers 15 residues. CDR1 and CDR2 from the germline V gene are KGHSH and LQKENI. J gave up 4 bases and V 3 bases, and 5 bases lay outside the gene matches. The clonotype comes from a woman aged 55-70 years in good health and CMV-seropositive. The chain recombines TRBV18 with TRBJ2-3, with TRBD2 identical over 9 bases. Input material: PBMCs. CDR3 amino acids: CASSPSSGESDTQYF. CDR3 nucleotide sequence: TGTGCCAGCTCACCGTCTAGCGGGGAGTCAGATACGCAGTATTTT.